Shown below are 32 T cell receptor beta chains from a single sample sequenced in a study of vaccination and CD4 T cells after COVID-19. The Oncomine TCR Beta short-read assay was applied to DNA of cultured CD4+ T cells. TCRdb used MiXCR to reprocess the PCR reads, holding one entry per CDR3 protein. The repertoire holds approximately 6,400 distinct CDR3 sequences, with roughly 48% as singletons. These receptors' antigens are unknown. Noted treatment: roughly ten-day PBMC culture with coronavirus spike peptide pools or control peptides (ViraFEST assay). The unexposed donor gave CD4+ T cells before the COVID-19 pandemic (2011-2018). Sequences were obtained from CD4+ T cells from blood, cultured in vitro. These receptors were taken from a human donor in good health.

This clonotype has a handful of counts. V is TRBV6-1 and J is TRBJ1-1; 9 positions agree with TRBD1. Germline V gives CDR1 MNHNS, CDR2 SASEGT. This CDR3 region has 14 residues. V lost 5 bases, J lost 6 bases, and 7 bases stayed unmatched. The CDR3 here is CASSTTDRGPEAFF. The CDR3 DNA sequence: TGTGCCAGCAGTACAACGGACAGGGGCCCTGAAGCTTTCTTT.

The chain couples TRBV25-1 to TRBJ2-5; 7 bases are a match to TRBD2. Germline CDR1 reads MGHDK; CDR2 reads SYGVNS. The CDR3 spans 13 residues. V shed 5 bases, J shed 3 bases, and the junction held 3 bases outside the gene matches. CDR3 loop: CASSRLAEETQYF. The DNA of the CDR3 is TGTGCCAGCAGTCGGCTAGCGGAAGAGACCCAGTACTTC.

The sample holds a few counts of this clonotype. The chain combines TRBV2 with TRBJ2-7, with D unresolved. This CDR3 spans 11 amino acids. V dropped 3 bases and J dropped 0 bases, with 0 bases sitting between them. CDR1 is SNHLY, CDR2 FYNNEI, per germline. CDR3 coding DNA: TGTGCCAGCAGTGACTCCTACGAGCAGTACTTC. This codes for CASSDSYEQYF.

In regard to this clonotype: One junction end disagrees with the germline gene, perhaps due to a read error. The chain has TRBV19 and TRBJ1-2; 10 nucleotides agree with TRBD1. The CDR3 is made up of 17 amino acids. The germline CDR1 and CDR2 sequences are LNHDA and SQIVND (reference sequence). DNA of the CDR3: TGTGCCAATAGTACCCAATCCGGGACAGGGGAGGACTATGGCTACACCTTC. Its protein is CANSTQSGTGEDYGYTF.

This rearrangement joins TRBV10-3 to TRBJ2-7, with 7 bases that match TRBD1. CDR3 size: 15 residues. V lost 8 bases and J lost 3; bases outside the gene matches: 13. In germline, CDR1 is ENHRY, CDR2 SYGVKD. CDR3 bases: TGTGCCATCTCGATGGGACAGAGAAAACTCTACGAGCAGTACTTC. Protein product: CAISMGQRKLYEQYF.

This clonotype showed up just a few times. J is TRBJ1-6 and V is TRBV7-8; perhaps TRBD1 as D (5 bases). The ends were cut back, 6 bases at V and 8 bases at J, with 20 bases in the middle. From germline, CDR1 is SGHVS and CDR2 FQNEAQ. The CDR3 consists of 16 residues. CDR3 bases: TGTGCCAGCAGAAAGGGGATCCCCCGCCCGGATTCACCCCTCCACTTT. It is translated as CASRKGIPRPDSPLHF.

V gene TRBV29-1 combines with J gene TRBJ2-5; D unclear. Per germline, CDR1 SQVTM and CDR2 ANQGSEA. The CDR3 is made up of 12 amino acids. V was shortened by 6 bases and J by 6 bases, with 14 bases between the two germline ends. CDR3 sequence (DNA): TGCAGCGTCGACGAAATGGGAAAGACCCAGTACTTC. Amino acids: CSVDEMGKTQYF.

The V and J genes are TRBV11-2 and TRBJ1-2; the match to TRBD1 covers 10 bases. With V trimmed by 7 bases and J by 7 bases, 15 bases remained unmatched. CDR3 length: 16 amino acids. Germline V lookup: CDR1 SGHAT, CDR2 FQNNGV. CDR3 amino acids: CASKNQPTGGLGGYTF. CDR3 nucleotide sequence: TGTGCCAGCAAAAATCAACCGACAGGGGGCTTGGGTGGCTACACCTTC.

CDR3 in DNA: TGCGCCAGCAGTGAGTCAGCGGGAGGAGAGACCCAGTACTTC. It translates to CASSESAGGETQYF. The chain has TRBV10-1 and TRBJ2-5; the match to TRBD2 covers 9 bases. Germline lookup yields CDR1 WNHNN and CDR2 SYGVQD (reference sequence). The CDR3 totals 14 residues. Trimming cost V 0 bases and J 4 bases; bases outside gene matches: 0.

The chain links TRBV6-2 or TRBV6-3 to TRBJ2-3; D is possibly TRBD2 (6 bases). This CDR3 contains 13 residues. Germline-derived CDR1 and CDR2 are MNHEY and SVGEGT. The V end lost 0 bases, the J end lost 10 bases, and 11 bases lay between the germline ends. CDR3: CASSYSGGISQYF. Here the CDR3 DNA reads TGTGCCAGCAGTTACTCGGGAGGCATTTCGCAGTATTTT.

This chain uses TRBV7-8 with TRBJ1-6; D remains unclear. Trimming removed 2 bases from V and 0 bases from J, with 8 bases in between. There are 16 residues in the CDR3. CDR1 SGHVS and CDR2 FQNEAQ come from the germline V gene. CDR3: CASSLTAFSYNSPLHF. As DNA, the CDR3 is TGTGCCAGCAGCTTAACAGCCTTCTCCTATAATTCACCCCTCCACTTT.

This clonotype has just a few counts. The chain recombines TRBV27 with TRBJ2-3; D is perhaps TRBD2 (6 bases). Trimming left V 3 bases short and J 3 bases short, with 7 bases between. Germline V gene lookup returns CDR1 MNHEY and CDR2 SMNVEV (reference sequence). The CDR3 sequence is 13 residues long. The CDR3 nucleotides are TGTGCCAGCAGTTTTCGGGGGACAGATACGCAGTATTTT. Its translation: CASSFRGTDTQYF.

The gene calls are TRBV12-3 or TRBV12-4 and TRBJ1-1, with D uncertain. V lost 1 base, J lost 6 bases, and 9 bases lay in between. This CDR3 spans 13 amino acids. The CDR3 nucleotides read TGTGCCAGCAGTTTAGGCGTCTCCTCTGAAGCTTTCTTT. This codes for CASSLGVSSEAFF.

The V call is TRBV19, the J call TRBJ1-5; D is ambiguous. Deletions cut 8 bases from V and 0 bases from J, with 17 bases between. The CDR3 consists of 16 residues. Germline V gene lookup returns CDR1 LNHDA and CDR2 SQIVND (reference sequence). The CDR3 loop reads CASDDPRGLSNQPQHF. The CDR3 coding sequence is TGTGCCAGTGACGACCCTCGGGGTCTTAGCAATCAGCCCCAGCATTTT.

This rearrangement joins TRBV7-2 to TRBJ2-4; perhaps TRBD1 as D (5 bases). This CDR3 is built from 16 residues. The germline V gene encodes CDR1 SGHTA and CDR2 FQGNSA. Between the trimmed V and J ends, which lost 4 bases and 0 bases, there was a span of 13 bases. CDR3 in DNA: TGTGCCAGCAGCTCGACAGTAGACCTAGCCAAAAACATTCAGTACTTC. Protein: CASSSTVDLAKNIQYF. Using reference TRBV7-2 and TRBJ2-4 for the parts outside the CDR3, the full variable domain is GAGVSQSPSNKVTEKGKDVELRCDPISGHTALYWYRQSLGQGLEFLIYFQGNSAPDKSGLPSDRFSAERTGGSVSTLTIQRTQQEDSAVYLCASSSTVDLAKNIQYFGAGTRLSVL.

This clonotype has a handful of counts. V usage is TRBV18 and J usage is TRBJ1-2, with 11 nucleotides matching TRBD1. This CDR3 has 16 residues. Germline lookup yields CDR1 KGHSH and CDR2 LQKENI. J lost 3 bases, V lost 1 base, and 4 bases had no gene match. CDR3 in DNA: TGTGCCAGCTCACCACGGACAGGGGGCATTGACTATGGCTACACCTTC. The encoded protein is CASSPRTGGIDYGYTF.

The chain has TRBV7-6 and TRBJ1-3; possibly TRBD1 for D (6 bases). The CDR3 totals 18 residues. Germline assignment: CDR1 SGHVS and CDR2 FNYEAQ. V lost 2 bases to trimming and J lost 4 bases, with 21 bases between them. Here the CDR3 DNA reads TGTGCCAGCAGCTTAACAGAACCTACAGGGTCCCCGGGAAACACCATATATTTT. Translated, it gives CASSLTEPTGSPGNTIYF.

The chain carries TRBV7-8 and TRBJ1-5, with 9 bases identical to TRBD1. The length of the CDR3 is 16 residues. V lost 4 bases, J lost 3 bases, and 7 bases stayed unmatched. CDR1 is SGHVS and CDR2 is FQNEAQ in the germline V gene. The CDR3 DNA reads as TGTGCCAGCAGCTCCTCCGGACAGGGGAACAATCAGCCCCAGCATTTT. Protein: CASSSSGQGNNQPQHF.

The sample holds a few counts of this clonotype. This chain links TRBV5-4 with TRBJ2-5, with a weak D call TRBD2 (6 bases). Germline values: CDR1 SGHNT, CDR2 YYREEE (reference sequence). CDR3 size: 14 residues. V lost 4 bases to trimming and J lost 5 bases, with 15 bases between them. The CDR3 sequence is CASSLRLRGETQYF. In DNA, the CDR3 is TGTGCCAGCAGCCTCCGCCTCCGGGGGGAGACCCAGTACTTC.

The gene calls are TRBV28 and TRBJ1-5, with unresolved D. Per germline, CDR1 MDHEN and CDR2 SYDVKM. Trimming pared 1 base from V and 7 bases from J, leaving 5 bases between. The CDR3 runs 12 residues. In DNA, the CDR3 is TGTGCCAGCAGTTTATTAGGACAGCCCCAGCATTTT. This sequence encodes CASSLLGQPQHF.

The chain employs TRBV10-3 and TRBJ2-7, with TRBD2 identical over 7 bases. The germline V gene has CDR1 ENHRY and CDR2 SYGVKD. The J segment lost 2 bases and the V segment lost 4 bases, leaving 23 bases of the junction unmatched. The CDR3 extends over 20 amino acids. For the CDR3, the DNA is TGTGCCATCAGTGCCGTCGTCAGACTAGCCGCGGCGGGTGGAACCTACGAGCAGTACTTC. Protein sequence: CAISAVVRLAAAGGTYEQYF.

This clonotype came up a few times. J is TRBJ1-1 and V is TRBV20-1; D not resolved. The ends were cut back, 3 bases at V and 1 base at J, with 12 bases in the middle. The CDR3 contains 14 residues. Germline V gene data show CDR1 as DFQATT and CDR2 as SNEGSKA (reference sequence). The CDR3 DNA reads TGCAGTGCTAGTCACCCTTCAAGGAACACTGAAGCTTTCTTT. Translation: CSASHPSRNTEAFF.

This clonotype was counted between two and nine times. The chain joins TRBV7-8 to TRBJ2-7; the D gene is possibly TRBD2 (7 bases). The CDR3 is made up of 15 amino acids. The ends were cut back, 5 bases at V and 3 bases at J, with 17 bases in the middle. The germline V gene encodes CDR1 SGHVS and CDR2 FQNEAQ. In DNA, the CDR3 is TGTGCCAGCAGCGCCCAACGCGGGGGCTACTACGAGCAGTACTTC. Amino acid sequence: CASSAQRGGYYEQYF.

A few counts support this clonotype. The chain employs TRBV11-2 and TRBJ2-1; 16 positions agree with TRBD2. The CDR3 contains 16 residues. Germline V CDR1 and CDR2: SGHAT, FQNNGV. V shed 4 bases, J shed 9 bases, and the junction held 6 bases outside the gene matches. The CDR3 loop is CASSSGLAGGQGEQFF. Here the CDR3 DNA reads TGTGCCAGCAGCTCGGGACTAGCGGGAGGGCAGGGTGAGCAGTTCTTC.

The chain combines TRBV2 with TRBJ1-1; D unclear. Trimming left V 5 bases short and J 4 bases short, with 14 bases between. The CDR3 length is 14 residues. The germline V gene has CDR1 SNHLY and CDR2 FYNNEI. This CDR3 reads CASSRLNSVTEAFF. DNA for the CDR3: TGTGCCAGCAGTCGACTCAACTCGGTCACTGAAGCTTTCTTT. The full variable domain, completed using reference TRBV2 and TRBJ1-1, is EPEVTQTPSHQVTQMGQEVILRCVPISNHLYFYWYRQILGQKVEFLVSFYNNEISEKSEIFDDQFSVERPDGSNFTLKIRSTKLEDSAMYFCASSRLNSVTEAFFGQGTRLTVV.

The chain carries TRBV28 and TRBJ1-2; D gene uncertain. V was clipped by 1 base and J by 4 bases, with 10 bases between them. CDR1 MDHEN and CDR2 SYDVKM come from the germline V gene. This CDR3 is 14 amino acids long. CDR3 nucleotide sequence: TGTGCCAGCAGTTTATATGCTCAGTTCTATGGCTACACCTTC. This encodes CASSLYAQFYGYTF.

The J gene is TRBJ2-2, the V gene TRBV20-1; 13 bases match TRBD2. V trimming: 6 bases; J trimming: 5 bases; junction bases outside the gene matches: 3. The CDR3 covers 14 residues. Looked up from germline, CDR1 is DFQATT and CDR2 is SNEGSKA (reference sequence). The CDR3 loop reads CSAGLAGVTGELFF. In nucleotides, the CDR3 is TGCAGTGCCGGACTAGCGGGGGTGACCGGGGAGCTGTTTTTT.

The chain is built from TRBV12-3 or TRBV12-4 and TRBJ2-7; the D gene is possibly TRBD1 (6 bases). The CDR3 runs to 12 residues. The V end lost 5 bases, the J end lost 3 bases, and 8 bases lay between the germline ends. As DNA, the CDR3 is TGTGCCAGCAGTAGGACAGACTACGAGCAGTACTTC. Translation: CASSRTDYEQYF.

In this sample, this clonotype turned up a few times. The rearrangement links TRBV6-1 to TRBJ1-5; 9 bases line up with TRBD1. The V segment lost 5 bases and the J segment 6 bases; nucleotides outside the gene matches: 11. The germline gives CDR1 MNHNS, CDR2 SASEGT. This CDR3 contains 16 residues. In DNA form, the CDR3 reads TGTGCCAGCAGTAGACGAACCGGGACAGGGACTCAGCCCCAGCATTTT. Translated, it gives CASSRRTGTGTQPQHF.

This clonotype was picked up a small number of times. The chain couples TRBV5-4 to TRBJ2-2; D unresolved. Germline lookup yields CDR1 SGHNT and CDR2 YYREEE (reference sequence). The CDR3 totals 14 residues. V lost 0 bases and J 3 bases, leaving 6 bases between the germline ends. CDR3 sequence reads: CASSLVGYTGELFF. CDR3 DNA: TGTGCCAGCAGCTTGGTGGGTTACACCGGGGAGCTGTTTTTT.

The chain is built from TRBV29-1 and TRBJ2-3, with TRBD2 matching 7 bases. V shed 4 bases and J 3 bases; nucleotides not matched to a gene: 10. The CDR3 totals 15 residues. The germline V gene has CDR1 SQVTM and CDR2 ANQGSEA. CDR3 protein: CSVAGGGVSTDTQYF. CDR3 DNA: TGCAGCGTTGCTGGGGGGGGGGTATCTACAGATACGCAGTATTTT.

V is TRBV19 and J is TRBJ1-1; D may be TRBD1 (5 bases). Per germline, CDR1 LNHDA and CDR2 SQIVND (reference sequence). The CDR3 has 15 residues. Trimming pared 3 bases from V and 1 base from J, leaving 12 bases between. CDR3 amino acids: CASSMRGGANTEAFF. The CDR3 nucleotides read TGTGCCAGTAGTATGAGGGGCGGGGCGAACACTGAAGCTTTCTTT.